This T cell receptor beta chain was obtained from a study of technical replicates of blood from a few donors. Sequencing was performed with immunoSEQ multiplex PCR; in TCRdb, only in-frame clones are kept and a portion is missing. The sample has tens of thousands of clones, 92% seen once. The V end lost 2 bases, the J end lost 3 bases, and 4 bases lay between the germline ends. CDR1 is MDHEN and CDR2 is SYDVKM in the germline V gene. This CDR3 is built from 12 residues. This receptor was identified in a human donor in good health. The sequencing input was T cells isolated from PBMCs. The chain is built from TRBV28 and TRBJ1-2; no clear D gene. CDR3 nucleotides: TGTGCCAGCAGTTTACAGGACTATGGCTACACCTTC. Its translation: CASSLQDYGYTF.